This TCR beta chain was observed in a study of blood T cell repertoires in COVID-19. About the research overall: Sites in the United States, Italy and Spain provided acute and convalescent COVID-19 samples. T cells, B-cell-depleted T cells, or PBMCs supplied cDNA or gDNA.

The length of the CDR3 is 14 residues. Germline V lookup: CDR1 LGHNA, CDR2 YSLEER. V gave up 3 bases and J gave up 3 bases, with 9 bases separating them. Only a few counts were recorded for this clone. In the authors' methods: Quantification of nucleated cells was approximated via reference gene primer amplification. Measured with immunoSEQ multiplex PCR; TCRdb has only the in-frame clones, and not every one. Clone size and the V and J calls come from that table; the DNA yielded D and trimming. Counted here are 100,000 to 130,000 clones, around 83% occurring once; the ten biggest clones make up approximately 4%.

The receptor was isolated from a woman in her seventies with acute or convalescent COVID-19. Material: peripheral blood. The gene calls are TRBV4-3 and TRBJ1-3, with D possibly TRBD1 on 6 matching bases. The CDR3 loop reads CASSQGHFGNTIYF. The CDR3 DNA follows: TGCGCCAGCAGCCAGGGACACTTTGGAAACACCATATATTTT.